Given below is one T cell receptor (beta chain) in context. Genomic DNA was the PCR template. The TCR beta CDR3 region was amplified using 30 forward and 13 reverse primers. TCRdb reanalysed the multiplex PCR reads using MiXCR and keeps one entry per CDR3 protein. The data contain more than 250,000 distinct CDR3 sequences, 40% to 50% of them singletons. This sample was taken from a study of type 1 and type 2 diabetes patients. The CDR3 runs to 16 residues. Germline lookup yields CDR1 ENHRY and CDR2 SYGVKD. V lost 8 bases to trimming and J lost 8 bases; unmatched junction nucleotides: 15. Sequencing was carried out using peripheral blood mononuclear cells (PBMCs). The rearrangement joins TRBV10-3 to TRBJ2-1; 10 bases fit TRBD1. This receptor was taken from a man between 18 and 29 years old with type 2 diabetes. The CDR3 DNA sequence: TGTGCCATCCGGGACCGGGACAGGGGAACCCAGGATGAGCAGTTCTTC. This gives the protein CAIRDRDRGTQDEQFF.